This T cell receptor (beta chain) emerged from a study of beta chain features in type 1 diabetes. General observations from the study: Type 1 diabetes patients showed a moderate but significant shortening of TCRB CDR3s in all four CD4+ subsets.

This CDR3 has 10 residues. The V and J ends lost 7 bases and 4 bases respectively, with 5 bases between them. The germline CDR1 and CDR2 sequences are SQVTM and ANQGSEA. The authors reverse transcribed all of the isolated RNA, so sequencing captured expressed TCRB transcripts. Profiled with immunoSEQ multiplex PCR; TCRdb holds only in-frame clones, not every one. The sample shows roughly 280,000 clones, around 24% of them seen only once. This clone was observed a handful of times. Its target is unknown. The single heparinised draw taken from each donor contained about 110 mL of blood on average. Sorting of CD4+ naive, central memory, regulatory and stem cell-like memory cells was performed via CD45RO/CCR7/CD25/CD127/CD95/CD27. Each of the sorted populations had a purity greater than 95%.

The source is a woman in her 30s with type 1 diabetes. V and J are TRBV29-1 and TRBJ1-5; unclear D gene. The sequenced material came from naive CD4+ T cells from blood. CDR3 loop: CSGRNQPQHF. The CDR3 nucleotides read TGCAGCGGCCGGAATCAGCCCCAGCATTTT.